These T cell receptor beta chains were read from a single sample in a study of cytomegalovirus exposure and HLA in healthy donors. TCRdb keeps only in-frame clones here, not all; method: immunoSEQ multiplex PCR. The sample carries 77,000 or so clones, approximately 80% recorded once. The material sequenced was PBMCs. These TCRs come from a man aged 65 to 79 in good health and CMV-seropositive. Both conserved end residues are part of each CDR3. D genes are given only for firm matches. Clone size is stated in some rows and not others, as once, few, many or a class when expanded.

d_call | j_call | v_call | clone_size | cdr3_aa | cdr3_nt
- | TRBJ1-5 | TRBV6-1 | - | CASSGDINQPQHF | TGTGCCAGCAGCGGGGACATCAATCAGCCCCAGCATTTT
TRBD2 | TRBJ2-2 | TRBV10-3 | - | CAITASGENTGELFF | TGTGCCATCACGGCTAGCGGGGAGAACACCGGGGAGCTGTTTTTT
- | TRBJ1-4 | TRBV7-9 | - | CASSQRTAAPEKLFF | TGTGCCAGCAGCCAGAGGACAGCCGCCCCTGAAAAACTGTTTTTT
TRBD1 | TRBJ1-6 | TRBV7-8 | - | CASSLAPTGQSPLHF | TGTGCCAGCAGCTTAGCTCCGACAGGGCAATCACCCCTCCACTTT
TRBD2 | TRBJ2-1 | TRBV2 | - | CASSLTSGRSSEQFF | TGTGCCAGCAGTCTGACTAGCGGGAGAAGTAGTGAGCAGTTCTTC
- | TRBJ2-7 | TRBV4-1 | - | CASSQDVDRPYEQYF | TGCGCCAGCAGCCAAGATGTCGACAGACCCTACGAGCAGTACTTC
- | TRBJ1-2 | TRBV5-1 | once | CARSGLYGYTF | TGCGCCAGAAGCGGGCTGTATGGCTACACCTTC
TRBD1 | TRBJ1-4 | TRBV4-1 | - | CASSQGPGQGGEKLFF | TGCGCCAGCAGCCAAGGGCCGGGACAGGGTGGAGAAAAACTGTTTTTT
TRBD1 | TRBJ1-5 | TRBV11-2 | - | CASSLEDRGGQPQHF | TGTGCCAGCAGCTTAGAAGACAGGGGGGGCCAGCCCCAGCATTTT
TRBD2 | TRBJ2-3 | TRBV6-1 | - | CASSERTSGGADTQYF | TGTGCCAGCAGTGAAAGGACTAGCGGGGGGGCAGATACGCAGTATTTT
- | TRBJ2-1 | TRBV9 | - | CASSVVRPGEQFF | TGTGCCAGCAGCGTAGTGCGCCCCGGTGAGCAGTTCTTC